This T cell receptor (beta chain) was observed in a study of T cell responses to AZD1222 COVID-19 vaccine. The germline V gene encodes CDR1 LNHDA and CDR2 SQIVND (reference sequence). This CDR3 region has 13 residues. V lost 7 bases and J 11 bases, leaving 17 bases between the germline ends. Using immunoSEQ multiplex PCR, the repertoire was profiled, and TCRdb retains in-frame clones only, with some absent. The sample comprises some 74,000 clones, 75% to 90% of which are singletons, and around 1.4% rests with the top ten. This chain uses TRBV19 with TRBJ1-4; TRBD1 is a possible D gene (5 bases). Sequencing was performed on peripheral blood, taken 28 days after the second AZD1222 dose. This receptor was obtained from an adult who received the AZD1222 COVID-19 vaccine. Here the CDR3 reads CASTPLPGGKLFF. CDR3 nucleotides: TGTGCCAGTACCCCCCTCCCCGGGGGGAAACTGTTTTTT.